One and the same sample provided the 7 T cell receptor beta chains below, sequenced in a study of type 1 regulatory T cells. Their antigens remain unidentified. One entry per CDR3 protein, called by TCRdb with MiXCR from the reads. The sample lists 6,000 or so distinct CDR3 sequences, approximately 25% seen once, with approximately 7.5% in the top ten. Sequences were obtained from cultured T cells, either the whole culture or a sorted T cell fraction (not recorded which). Subset noted: Tr1-enriched cell product generated in vitro against host alloantigens. The receptors here all came from a human donor in good health.

This clonotype showed up many times. The chain joins TRBV30 to TRBJ2-1; TRBD1 is a possible D gene (6 bases). The germline V and J ends were trimmed by 5 bases and 9 bases, with 20 bases remaining between them. Germline V CDR1 and CDR2: GTSNPN, SVGIG (reference sequence). The CDR3 has 14 residues. The CDR3 DNA reads as TGTGCCTGGGAAAGATCACAGGGCAACGGTGAGCAGTTCTTC. It specifies CAWERSQGNGEQFF. The full variable domain, completed using reference TRBV30 and TRBJ2-1, is SQTIHQWPATLVQPVGSPLSLECTVEGTSNPNLYWYRQAAGRGLQLLFYSVGIGQISSEVPQNLSASRPQDRQFILSSKKLLLSDSGFYLCAWERSQGNGEQFFGPGTRLTVL.

The rearrangement joins TRBV18 to TRBJ2-1; D unclear. V shed 4 bases and J shed 2 bases, with 6 bases lying between them. CDR3 length equals 13 residues. Germline V gene lookup returns CDR1 KGHSH and CDR2 LQKENI. DNA for the CDR3: TGTGCCAGCTCACTATCTCCCTACAATGAGCAGTTCTTC. It codes for CASSLSPYNEQFF.

In its sample, this clonotype ranks as medium-sized (0.01 to 0.1%). This chain connects TRBV20-1 to TRBJ2-7, with TRBD1 identical over 7 bases. V shed 6 bases and J 6 bases; nucleotides not matched to a gene: 17. CDR1 is DFQATT and CDR2 is SNEGSKA in the germline V gene (reference sequence). The length of the CDR3 is 15 residues. The CDR3 reads CSALDARGFMGEQYF. CDR3 nucleotide sequence: TGCAGTGCACTAGATGCCAGGGGGTTCATGGGCGAGCAGTACTTC.

By share of the sample, this clonotype is medium-sized (0.01 to 0.1%). In nucleotides, the CDR3 is TGCAGCGTTGAAGAAAGTTACGGCGGCGAGACCCAGTACTTC. Encoded protein: CSVEESYGGETQYF. The chain joins TRBV29-1 to TRBJ2-5; D gene unclear. V lost 0 bases and J lost 5, with 13 bases in between. The CDR3 covers 14 residues. Germline CDR1 and CDR2: SQVTM and ANQGSEA. The variable domain in full, completed from reference TRBV29-1 and TRBJ2-5, reads SAVISQKPSRDICQRGTSLTIQCQVDSQVTMMFWYRQQPGQSLTLIATANQGSEATYESGFVIDKFPISRPNLTFSTLTVSNMSPEDSSIYLCSVEESYGGETQYFGPGTRLLVL.

There are a few counts of this clonotype. The CDR3 region is CSALGQLNTEAFF. The CDR3 DNA sequence: TGCAGTGCACTCGGACAGTTGAACACTGAAGCTTTCTTT. The rearrangement joins TRBV20-1 to TRBJ1-1; D possibly corresponds to TRBD1 (6 bases). Germline V CDR1 and CDR2: DFQATT, SNEGSKA (reference sequence). The CDR3 runs to 13 residues. V was trimmed by 6 bases and J by 0 bases, leaving 11 bases between them.

In its sample, this clonotype is medium-sized. The rearrangement links TRBV12-3 or TRBV12-4 to TRBJ1-2; maybe TRBD1 (6 bases). The CDR3 has 13 amino acids. V shed 4 bases and J shed 4 bases, with 10 bases lying between them. CDR3 bases: TGTGCCAGCAGTTCTGGACAGCCCTATGGCTACACCTTC. Translated: CASSSGQPYGYTF.

By share, this clonotype counts as medium-sized. The chain employs TRBV5-1 and TRBJ1-5, with D hard to call. The CDR3 totals 13 residues. Deletions cut 0 bases from V and 5 bases from J, with 6 bases between. CDR1 and CDR2 from the germline V gene are SGHRS and YFSETQ. CDR3 DNA sequence: TGCGCCAGCAGCTTGGAGGCGGATCAGCCCCAGCATTTT. This encodes CASSLEADQPQHF.